A single sample gave rise to the 14 T cell receptor beta chains below, sequenced in a study of T cells after yellow fever vaccination. TCRdb reanalysed the 5' RACE reads using MiXCR and keeps one entry per CDR3 protein. Among 300,000 or so distinct CDR3 sequences listed, 4% were seen once. The sequences come from PBMCs, collected 5 days after the yellow fever booster vaccination. The source is a man between 18 and 35 years old who received the YFV17D yellow fever vaccine.

This clonotype was counted only a few times. The chain joins TRBV5-1 to TRBJ2-5; 9 bases match TRBD1. Germline V CDR1 and CDR2: SGHRS, YFSETQ. The trim removed 0 bases at V and 3 bases at J, leaving 3 bases unmatched. CDR3 length: 15 amino acids. The CDR3 loop is CASSLGDRAEETQYF. The CDR3 DNA reads TGCGCCAGCAGCTTGGGGGACAGGGCAGAAGAGACCCAGTACTTC.

The J gene is TRBJ2-7, the V gene TRBV12-5; TRBD1 agrees at 9 bases. Germline lookup yields CDR1 LGHNT and CDR2 FRNRAP. V dropped 5 bases and J dropped 6; count of bases not matched to a gene: 8. CDR3 length: 14 amino acids. Here the CDR3 reads CASGIGTGIGEQYF. CDR3 DNA sequence: TGTGCTAGTGGTATTGGGACAGGGATTGGCGAGCAGTACTTC.

In this sample, this clonotype turned up many times. Written as DNA, the CDR3 is TGCGCCAGCAGCTTGGGGACAGGGGCTAACTATGGCTACACCTTC. Translation: CASSLGTGANYGYTF. The chain carries TRBV5-1 and TRBJ1-2; 9 bases align to TRBD1. V dropped 0 bases and J dropped 0; count of bases not matched to a gene: 0. Per the germline V gene, CDR1 is SGHRS and CDR2 is YFSETQ. The CDR3 has 15 amino acids.

V gene TRBV7-9 combines with J gene TRBJ1-6, with 10 positions matching TRBD1. Trimming took 4 bases from V and 7 from J; bases not matched to a gene: 4. Germline V gives CDR1 SEHNR, CDR2 FQNEAQ (reference sequence). The CDR3 spans 15 residues. The CDR3, as DNA: TGTGCCAGCAGCTCTGGGACAGGGGCCAATTCACCCCTCCACTTT. Protein product: CASSSGTGANSPLHF.

This clonotype was picked up a small number of times. The V and J genes are TRBV11-2 and TRBJ1-6; 7 positions match TRBD1. The CDR3 covers 16 residues. CDR1 and CDR2 from the germline V gene are SGHAT and FQNNGV. V gave up 0 bases and J gave up 8 bases; unmatched junction bases: 7. For the CDR3, the DNA is TGTGCCAGCAGCTTAGATCTTACAGGGGCGTATTCACCCCTCCACTTT. The encoded protein is CASSLDLTGAYSPLHF.

The rearrangement links TRBV12-3 or TRBV12-4 to TRBJ1-5, with no clear D. The CDR3 runs 14 residues. The germline V and J ends were trimmed by 5 bases and 7 bases, with 15 bases remaining between them. CDR3 DNA sequence: TGTGCCAGCAGTCCCCGGTTGAACACGCAGCCCCAGCATTTT. It is translated as CASSPRLNTQPQHF.

The rearrangement uses TRBV25-1 and TRBJ2-1; 10 bases line up with TRBD2. Germline CDR1 is MGHDK and CDR2 is SYGVNS. Trimming took 0 bases from V and 6 from J; bases not matched to a gene: 8. This CDR3 spans 17 amino acids. The CDR3 bases are TGTGCCAGCAGTGAATATAGAAAGCGGGGGGGCATCAATGAGCAGTTCTTC. Translation gives CASSEYRKRGGINEQFF.

The chain carries TRBV4-1 and TRBJ1-6; 8 bases agree with TRBD1. The CDR3 is 16 amino acids. J lost 13 bases, V lost 4 bases, and 15 bases had no gene match. Germline V CDR1 and CDR2: MGHRA, YSYEKL. The CDR3 nucleotides are TGCGCCAGCAGCCTGCGGTCACAGGGGGTTTTAGGGCCCCTCCACTTT. This sequence encodes CASSLRSQGVLGPLHF.

The CDR3 DNA reads TGTGCCAGCAGCCTCAGAAATTCAAACTCCTACGAGCAGTACTTC. Its translation: CASSLRNSNSYEQYF. This chain connects TRBV14 to TRBJ2-7; D uncertain. Germline assignment: CDR1 SGHDN and CDR2 FVKESK. The length of the CDR3 is 15 residues. V was cut by 4 bases and J by 0 bases, with 13 bases left in between.

CDR3 DNA sequence: TGTGCCAGCAGCTTAGTGGCGGGGGGCGCTGGGGGTCAGCCCCAGCATTTT. Amino acids: CASSLVAGGAGGQPQHF. This chain links TRBV7-2 with TRBJ1-5; D possibly corresponds to TRBD1 (6 bases). V was cut by 1 base and J by 6 bases, with 19 bases left in between. Germline lookup yields CDR1 SGHTA and CDR2 FQGNSA. CDR3 length: 17 amino acids.

This clonotype came up many times. The chain has TRBV20-1 and TRBJ1-5; D is uncertain. The CDR3 covers 13 residues. Germline V CDR1 and CDR2: DFQATT, SNEGSKA (reference sequence). Between the trimmed V and J ends, which lost 3 bases and 3 bases, there was a span of 9 bases. In DNA, the CDR3 is TGCAGTGCTAGCTCGGGGAACAATCAGCCCCAGCATTTT. As protein: CSASSGNNQPQHF.

This clonotype appeared many times. This chain links TRBV5-1 with TRBJ2-5; TRBD2 matches 12 bases. Unmatched junction bases numbered 8, after V lost 1 base and J lost 4 bases. The germline V gene encodes CDR1 SGHRS and CDR2 YFSETQ. The CDR3 has 17 residues. The CDR3 DNA follows: TGCGCCAGCAGCTTGCCTCCTAGCGGGGGGGCGATAGAGACCCAGTACTTC. This encodes CASSLPPSGGAIETQYF.

This clonotype came up many times. The gene calls are TRBV6-5 and TRBJ1-2; 8 bases map to TRBD1. The CDR3 extends over 15 amino acids. V was clipped by 2 bases and J by 8 bases; unmatched bases: 10. The V gene's germline CDR1 is MNHEY and CDR2 SVGAGI. The CDR3 sequence is CASSYPATGDGGYTF. In DNA form, the CDR3 reads TGTGCCAGCAGTTACCCCGCGACAGGGGATGGGGGCTACACCTTC.

This clonotype was counted only a few times. The gene calls are TRBV10-3 and TRBJ1-2, with unresolved D. This CDR3 has 12 residues. The V gene lost 11 bases and the J gene lost 3 bases, with 13 bases spanning the gap. Germline CDR1 is ENHRY and CDR2 is SYGVKD. In DNA form, the CDR3 reads TGTGCCGTATCTGGCGGCGACTATGGCTACACCTTC. It translates to CAVSGGDYGYTF.